The present T cell receptor (beta chain) was sequenced within a study of T cells in localized non-small cell lung cancer. The method was immunoSEQ multiplex PCR; TCRdb's version includes in-frame clones alone and lacks a portion of them. Here the sample spans some 130,000 clones, more than 80% being singletons. Findings and caveats of the study: The greatest T cell clonality was found in uninvolved adjacent lung (higher than in tumor).

Regarding this clone: No antigen is known for it.

V lost 0 bases and J 5 bases, leaving 7 bases between the germline ends. The germline CDR1 and CDR2 sequences are LNHNV and YYDKDF (reference sequence). The CDR3 totals 14 residues. V usage is TRBV15 and J usage is TRBJ2-2; possibly TRBD2 for D (6 bases). Sample: peripheral blood, taken before any cancer treatment. The origin of this receptor is a female donor older than 55 with stage I lung adenocarcinoma. The CDR3 DNA reads as TGTGCCACCAGCAGAGATCTAGCGACCGGGGAGCTGTTTTTT. Translating it yields CATSRDLATGELFF.